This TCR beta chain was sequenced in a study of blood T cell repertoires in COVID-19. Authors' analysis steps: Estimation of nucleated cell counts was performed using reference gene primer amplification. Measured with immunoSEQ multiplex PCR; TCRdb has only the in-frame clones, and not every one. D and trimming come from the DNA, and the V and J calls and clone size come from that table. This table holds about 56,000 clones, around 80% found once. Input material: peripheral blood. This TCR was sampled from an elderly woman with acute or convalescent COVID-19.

CDR3 amino acids: CASSHSGTAIGINSPLHF. DNA of the CDR3: TGTGCCAGCAGCCACTCCGGGACAGCGATCGGCATTAATTCACCCCTCCACTTT. The J gene is TRBJ1-6, the V gene TRBV7-8; 7 bases map to TRBD1. CDR1 and CDR2 from the germline V gene are SGHVS and FQNEAQ. The ends lost 5 bases at V and 6 bases at J; junction bases unmatched: 16. CDR3 length equals 18 residues.